Reported below is one T cell receptor (beta chain). Germline-derived CDR1 and CDR2 are MNHEY and SVGAGI. V shed 6 bases, J shed 4 bases, and the junction held 4 bases outside the gene matches. The CDR3 is 15 amino acids. The sample is drawn from a study of blood T cell repertoires in COVID-19. Study information: Samples representing acute and convalescent COVID-19 were sourced from the United States, Italy and Spain. Sample material is recorded as cDNA or gDNA derived from T cells, B-cell-depleted T cells, or PBMCs.

Methods used by the authors: Estimated nucleated cell counts came from reference gene primer amplification. Data came from immunoSEQ multiplex PCR; TCRdb stores just in-frame clones and leaves some out. V, J and clone size derive from that table, while D and trimming were established from the DNA sequence. Altogether around 80,000 clones are present, around 80% being singletons, with the ten largest covering about 29%. Sequencing was done on a sample of peripheral blood. The genes are TRBV6-5 and TRBJ2-1, with 12 bases aligning to TRBD2. This TCR was recovered from a woman aged 80 or over with acute or convalescent COVID-19. CDR3 loop: CASRGLAGRYNEQFF. In nucleotides, the CDR3 is TGTGCCAGCAGGGGACTAGCGGGTCGTTACAATGAGCAGTTCTTC.